These 23 T cell receptor beta chains were all obtained from the same sample, sequenced in a study of STAT3 mutations in large granular lymphocyte leukemia. Generated by immunoSEQ multiplex PCR, the TCRdb table keeps only in-frame clones and is missing some. Seen here are under 15,000 clones, about 88% observed once, and the top ten hold roughly a third. Broader study findings: Every T-LGLL patient had at least one immunodominant TCRbeta clonotype.

The antigens these receptors bind are not known. Sequencing was performed on peripheral blood mononuclear cells. These receptors all come from a man aged 35 to 55 with T-cell large granular lymphocyte leukemia. Some clones in this sample may be carry-over from other donors' samples.

The chain employs TRBV7-2 and TRBJ2-1, with a possible D match to TRBD2 (5 bases). V lost 5 bases, J lost 9 bases, and 17 bases lay in between. There are 14 residues in the CDR3. CDR1 SGHTA and CDR2 FQGNSA come from the germline V gene. The CDR3 nucleotides are TGTGCCAGCAGCCTGTCTAGCCAGTTAGGTGAGCAGTTCTTC. Its protein is CASSLSSQLGEQFF.

The chain has TRBV5-1 and TRBJ2-5; 7 positions match TRBD1. Trimming at V came to 4 bases and at J to 2 bases, leaving 8 bases not matched to a gene. The germline V gene has CDR1 SGHRS and CDR2 YFSETQ. The CDR3 is made up of 15 amino acids. In nucleotides, the CDR3 is TGCGCCAGCAGCCTACAGGGGAAAGGGCAAGAGACCCAGTACTTC. Translating gives CASSLQGKGQETQYF.

This clone appeared a few times. The V call is TRBV7-2, the J call TRBJ1-2, with D possibly being TRBD1 (5 bases). The V gene lost 4 bases and the J gene lost 8 bases, with 29 bases spanning the gap. This CDR3 region has 18 residues. Germline CDR1 reads SGHTA; CDR2 reads FQGNSA. CDR3 nucleotide sequence: TGTGCCAGCAGCTCGTCCCCCGCCCACCCCTCGGACATGAGGGGCTACACCTTC. Translating it yields CASSSSPAHPSDMRGYTF.

This chain uses TRBV5-4 with TRBJ2-7; D gene ambiguous. V was cut by 3 bases and J by 4 bases, with 11 bases left in between. Germline CDR1 reads SGHNT; CDR2 reads YYREEE (reference sequence). The CDR3 is 13 residues long. The CDR3 spells CASSSSHGYEQYF. DNA for the CDR3: TGTGCCAGCAGCTCGAGTCATGGGTACGAGCAGTACTTC.

The chain carries TRBV4-2 and TRBJ1-2; perhaps TRBD1 as D (5 bases). V lost 1 base, J lost 8 bases, and 20 bases lay in between. This CDR3 comprises 16 residues. CDR1 and CDR2 from the germline V gene are LGHNA and YNFKEQ. The CDR3 DNA sequence: TGTGCCAGCAGCCAAGTGGGTTCGAGGGGCGCGGGCGGCTACACCTTC. It yields the protein CASSQVGSRGAGGYTF.

The chain has TRBV5-1 and TRBJ1-5; TRBD1 might be the D (6 bases). The CDR3 length is 15 residues. The germline V gene encodes CDR1 SGHRS and CDR2 YFSETQ. Trimming shortened V by 0 bases and J by 2 bases, and 9 bases separated the two germline ends. Here the CDR3 DNA reads TGCGCCAGCAGCTTGGACGGGGGCGGCAATCAGCCCCAGCATTTT. Translated: CASSLDGGGNQPQHF.

The V gene is TRBV11-3, the J gene TRBJ2-7; 8 bases are a match to TRBD2. Germline V gene lookup returns CDR1 SGHNT and CDR2 YENEEA. The CDR3 extends over 16 amino acids. After removal of 3 bases from V and 5 bases from J, the junction contained 12 bases not matched to a gene. The CDR3, as DNA: TGTGCCAGCAGCTTTGGTGGCGGGGGGCCGCACCACGAGCAGTACTTC. It yields the protein CASSFGGGGPHHEQYF.

The V and J genes are TRBV27 and TRBJ1-2; D is undetermined. The CDR3 runs to 14 residues. CDR1 and CDR2 (germline): MNHEY, SMNVEV (reference sequence). The ends were cut back, 3 bases at V and 3 bases at J, with 11 bases in the middle. The CDR3 loop is CASSFIMGDYGYTF. The DNA for the CDR3 is TGTGCCAGCAGTTTTATCATGGGAGACTATGGCTACACCTTC.

The V call is TRBV5-1, the J call TRBJ2-4; tentatively, D is TRBD2 (5 bases). The CDR3 has 14 amino acids. Per the germline V gene, CDR1 is SGHRS and CDR2 is YFSETQ. V gave up 1 base and J gave up 2 bases, with 7 bases separating them. As DNA, the CDR3 is TGCGCCAGCAGCTTGAGGGAGCCCAAAAACATTCAGTACTTC. Translation: CASSLREPKNIQYF.

Concerning this clone itself: The junction and the germline gene differ at one end; a read error may be behind it. V is TRBV4-3 and J is TRBJ2-7; weak D call: TRBD1 (6 bases). Germline V CDR1 and CDR2: LGHNA, YSLEER. This CDR3 has 15 amino acids. The DNA for the CDR3 is TGCGCCAGCAGGCAAGACGCAGGGGCGGGCTACGAGCAGTACTTC. It translates to CASRQDAGAGYEQYF.

V is TRBV5-4 and J is TRBJ2-3, with 12 bases lining up with TRBD2. CDR3 length: 14 amino acids. V lost 1 base and J lost 12; bases outside the gene matches: 6. Germline CDR1 reads SGHNT; CDR2 reads YYREEE (reference sequence). This CDR3 reads CASSLLLAGGSQYF. CDR3 bases: TGTGCCAGCAGCTTGCTACTAGCGGGGGGTAGTCAGTATTTT. The full variable domain, rest sourced from reference TRBV5-4 and TRBJ2-3, is ETGVTQSPTHLIKTRGQQVTLRCSSQSGHNTVSWYQQALGQGPQFIFQYYREEENGRGNFPPRFSGLQFPNYSSELNVNALELDDSALYLCASSLLLAGGSQYFGPGTRLTVL.

The chain uses TRBV5-1 and TRBJ2-1; D is ambiguous. Germline lookup yields CDR1 SGHRS and CDR2 YFSETQ. The CDR3 spans 15 residues. V lost 0 bases and J 0 bases, leaving 7 bases between the germline ends. In DNA form, the CDR3 reads TGCGCCAGCAGCTTGGCGGCTAGCTCCTACAATGAGCAGTTCTTC. It translates to CASSLAASSYNEQFF.

V gene TRBV7-9 combines with J gene TRBJ2-3; D is ambiguous. Trimming removed 6 bases at V and 4 bases at J, with 8 bases between. Per the germline V gene, CDR1 is SEHNR and CDR2 is FQNEAQ (reference sequence). This CDR3 comprises 12 residues. The DNA for the CDR3 is TGTGCCAGCAGGGAGTTGTCAGATACGCAGTATTTT. Its translation: CASRELSDTQYF.

The chain uses TRBV4-1 and TRBJ1-1, with D uncertain. The germline V gene has CDR1 MGHRA and CDR2 YSYEKL. The CDR3 contains 11 residues. V was trimmed by 3 bases and J by 5 bases, leaving 4 bases between them. The DNA of the CDR3 is TGCGCCAGCAGCCATGGTACTGAAGCTTTCTTT. As protein: CASSHGTEAFF.

This clone is a singleton in its sample. The J gene is TRBJ2-5, the V gene TRBV2; 7 bases match TRBD1. The V gene end was trimmed by 9 bases and the J gene end by 2 bases; junction bases not matched to a gene: 3. The CDR3 covers 12 residues. Germline CDR1 is SNHLY and CDR2 is FYNNEI. The CDR3 protein is CARGTEQETQYF. The CDR3 bases are TGTGCCAGGGGGACAGAACAAGAGACCCAGTACTTC.

This clone appeared a few times. The rearrangement joins TRBV28 to TRBJ1-5; D call uncertain. The CDR3 length is 12 residues. Germline-derived CDR1 and CDR2 are MDHEN and SYDVKM. V dropped 5 bases and J dropped 9 bases, with 11 bases sitting between them. This chain's CDR3 is CASSTTTGPQHF. The CDR3 nucleotides read TGTGCCAGCAGTACAACTACGGGGCCCCAGCATTTT.

The chain recombines TRBV4-1 with TRBJ1-2; the D is unclear. Trimming took off 2 bases at V and 7 bases at J, with 8 bases between the two ends. The CDR3 sequence is 12 residues long. Germline V gene data show CDR1 as MGHRA and CDR2 as YSYEKL. The CDR3, as DNA: TGCGCCAGCAGCCAAACGGGTCTTGGCTACACCTTC. Amino acid sequence: CASSQTGLGYTF.

The chain combines TRBV18 with TRBJ2-2; possible D gene TRBD1, 5 bases. V was clipped by 3 bases and J by 1 base, with 6 bases between them. Germline values: CDR1 KGHSH, CDR2 LQKENI. The CDR3 length is 14 residues. The CDR3 loop reads CASSPDRNTGELFF. CDR3 DNA: TGTGCCAGCTCACCCGACAGGAACACCGGGGAGCTGTTTTTT.

The chain uses TRBV5-4 and TRBJ2-5, with D tentatively TRBD2 (6 bases). The germline V and J ends were trimmed by 7 bases and 4 bases, with 14 bases remaining between them. Germline V gene lookup returns CDR1 SGHNT and CDR2 YYREEE (reference sequence). The CDR3 consists of 13 residues. Written as DNA, the CDR3 is TGTGCCAGCCGGAGGGCTAGGGGAGAGACCCAGTACTTC. Residues: CASRRARGETQYF.

The chain is built from TRBV28 and TRBJ2-7; TRBD1 might be the D (5 bases). Per germline, CDR1 MDHEN and CDR2 SYDVKM. Trimming removed 2 bases from V and 1 base from J, with 6 bases in between. This CDR3 contains 13 residues. The CDR3, as DNA: TGTGCCAGCAGTTTAACAGGTTCCTACGAGCAGTACTTC. It encodes CASSLTGSYEQYF.

DNA for the CDR3: TGTGCCTGGAGTGTACCCCCTGCCTACGAGCAGTACTTC. Amino acids: CAWSVPPAYEQYF. V is TRBV30 and J is TRBJ2-7; D unclear. Between the trimmed V and J ends, which lost 0 bases and 2 bases, there was a span of 8 bases. CDR1 and CDR2 from the germline V gene are GTSNPN and SVGIG (reference sequence). This CDR3 is built from 13 residues.

This chain connects TRBV18 to TRBJ1-1; D not resolved. The V end was cut by 3 bases, the J end by 4 bases, with 12 bases between. The CDR3 extends over 14 amino acids. CDR1 is KGHSH and CDR2 is LQKENI in the germline V gene. CDR3 nucleotides: TGTGCCAGCTCACCCCCGTCTCAAGGCACTGAAGCTTTCTTT. Amino acid sequence: CASSPPSQGTEAFF.

This clone occurred once. The rearrangement links TRBV29-1 to TRBJ2-3; 9 bases align to TRBD1. This CDR3 has 16 amino acids. J gave up 5 bases and V 6 bases, and 15 bases lay outside the gene matches. The germline V gene has CDR1 SQVTM and CDR2 ANQGSEA. The DNA for the CDR3 is TGCAGCGTGGGGGGCCGGGACAGGGTGTCAATAGATACGCAGTATTTT. Translating it yields CSVGGRDRVSIDTQYF.